Following are 3 T cell receptor beta chains from one sample sequenced in a study of PD-L1 blockade in urothelial cancer (dated by TCRdb to 2016 to 2017). In the paper's terms, the time point label means: pretreatment peripheral blood. Library method: the immunoSEQ multiplex PCR assay. This is the immuneACCESS table as TCRdb keeps it, with only in-frame sequences that have V and J called. A part of the clones is gone; compared with another copy, unresolved V genes explain less than half, and the rest is unexplained. A total of some 63,000 clones appear in this sample, about four fifths of them only once. The ten largest make up approximately 5.1% of the sample. Source: PBMCs, taken around atezolizumab (anti-PD-L1) treatment. The receptors were gathered from a man between 65 and 79 years old with urothelial cancer.

The gene calls are TRBV11-2 and TRBJ2-5; the D gene is possibly TRBD1 (6 bases). Germline V gives CDR1 SGHAT, CDR2 FQNNGV. The CDR3 is made up of 14 amino acids. V lost 0 bases to trimming and J lost 5 bases, with 10 bases between them. The CDR3, as DNA: TGTGCCAGCAGCTTAGAGGGACACACGGAGACCCAGTACTTC. Translation gives CASSLEGHTETQYF.

The chain links TRBV5-5 to TRBJ1-4; D remains ambiguous. This CDR3 spans 14 amino acids. Trimming removed 2 bases from V and 4 bases from J, with 9 bases in between. Germline CDR1 and CDR2: SGHKS and YYEKEE (reference sequence). CDR3: CASSFEGFNEKLFF. The CDR3 region has the DNA TGTGCCAGCAGCTTCGAGGGATTTAATGAAAAACTGTTTTTT.

This chain links TRBV6-5 with TRBJ2-2; possible D gene TRBD2, 6 bases. CDR1 and CDR2 (germline): MNHEY, SVGAGI. Trimming left V 10 bases short and J 6 bases short, with 9 bases between. The CDR3 is made up of 11 amino acids. The CDR3 protein is CATAGPGELFF. The DNA of the CDR3 is TGTGCCACCGCGGGACCCGGGGAGCTGTTTTTT.